These 12 T cell receptor beta chains came from one sample sequenced in a study of T cells in Graves' hyperthyroidism and ophthalmopathy (dated by TCRdb to the late 2010s). Receptor amplification or capture employed multiplex PCR. Sequencer: Illumina HiSeq 2000. The TCR beta CDR3 regions were amplified from RNA transcripts. For the first round of RT-PCR on the TCR CDR3, the HTBI primer set was used together with the Qiagen OneStep RT-PCR kit. TCRdb took the public reads, trimmed them with fastp at Q25, ran MiXCR for clone calling and kept in-frame beta chains. Rows are combined by CDR3 protein, so each entry shows the most common genes and DNA. The sample table holds fewer than 750,000 distinct CDR3 sequences, of which approximately 15% were seen once. Jointly, the top ten make up roughly an eighth of the sample. Sequenced material: blood. These receptors came from a woman between 50 and 59 years old with Graves' ophthalmopathy.

This clonotype came up many times. The V and J genes are TRBV28 and TRBJ2-4; D is unclear. Germline CDR1 MDHEN, CDR2 SYDVKM. V was cut by 4 bases and J by 0 bases, with 10 bases left in between. The CDR3 is made up of 15 amino acids. CDR3 bases: TGTGCCAGCAGTTCTCCCCTCGGAGCCAAAAACATTCAGTACTTC. Translation gives CASSSPLGAKNIQYF.

This clonotype was counted ten times or more. The gene calls are TRBV20-1 and TRBJ2-7; tentatively, D is TRBD1 (6 bases). V lost 0 bases and J 0 bases, leaving 9 bases between the germline ends. CDR1 and CDR2 (germline): DFQATT, SNEGSKA (reference sequence). The CDR3 length is 14 residues. The CDR3 bases are TGCAGTGCTAGAGATTCAGGGGACTCCTACGAGCAGTACTTC. Protein: CSARDSGDSYEQYF.

At least ten counts were recorded for this clonotype. The chain recombines TRBV6-2 or TRBV6-3 with TRBJ1-1; 7 nucleotides agree with TRBD1. Germline V CDR1 and CDR2: MNHEY, SVGEGT. There are 17 residues in the CDR3. The V and J ends lost 4 bases and 4 bases, in that order; junction bases with no gene match: 15. CDR3 bases: TGTGCCAGCAGTTTAGGGAGACAGGGCCGGTTCGGCACTGAAGCTTTCTTT. It yields the protein CASSLGRQGRFGTEAFF.

There are a few counts of this clonotype. The chain has TRBV7-8 and TRBJ1-2; tentative D call: TRBD1 (5 bases). The CDR3 covers 15 residues. CDR1 and CDR2 (germline): SGHVS, FQNEAQ. V was trimmed by 4 bases and J by 4 bases, leaving 16 bases between them. The CDR3 DNA is TGTGCCAGCAGCTCCACACGACAGTACAGCTATGGCTACACCTTC. This codes for CASSSTRQYSYGYTF. The full variable domain, its missing parts supplied by reference TRBV7-8 and TRBJ1-2, is GAGVSQSPRYKVAKRGQDVALRCDPISGHVSLFWYQQALGQGPEFLTYFQNEAQLDKSGLPSDRFFAERPEGSVSTLKIQRTQQEDSAVYLCASSSTRQYSYGYTFGSGTRLTVV.

The table lists this clonotype with many counts. The rearrangement links TRBV3-2 to TRBJ1-2. TRBV3-2 is a known pseudogene. The CDR3 has 15 residues. The CDR3 loop is CASGRRPSGFYGYTF. Written as DNA, the CDR3 is TGTGCCAGCGGGAGGAGACCTTCCGGGTTCTATGGCTACACCTTC.

This clonotype was recorded many times. The rearrangement uses TRBV28 and TRBJ1-5, with D hard to call. The CDR3 contains 16 residues. Germline V gene sequence: CDR1 MDHEN, CDR2 SYDVKM. Trimming pared 1 base from V and 2 bases from J, leaving 12 bases between. CDR3 loop: CASSLYRWAGNQPQHF. The DNA of the CDR3 is TGTGCCAGCAGTTTATACCGATGGGCAGGCAATCAGCCCCAGCATTTT.

Ten or more counts support this clonotype. The genes are TRBV3-1 and TRBJ2-3; 7 bases match TRBD1. The CDR3 runs 15 residues. V shed 2 bases and J 4 bases; nucleotides not matched to a gene: 6. Germline lookup yields CDR1 LGHDT and CDR2 YNNKEL (reference sequence). The CDR3 coding sequence is TGTGCCAGCAGCCAAACGGGTCAGGGGGCAGATACGCAGTATTTT. Its protein product is CASSQTGQGADTQYF.

This clonotype occurred a few times. The chain's CDR3 is CASGDRGNYGYTF. The CDR3 DNA reads as TGTGCCAGCGGGGACAGGGGGAACTATGGCTACACCTTC. V usage is TRBV19 and J usage is TRBJ1-2; 11 nucleotides line up with TRBD1. The V gene end was trimmed by 9 bases and the J gene end by 2 bases; junction bases not matched to a gene: 2. The CDR3 runs 13 residues. Per the germline V gene, CDR1 is LNHDA and CDR2 is SQIVND (reference sequence).

As regards this clonotype: Possible read error: a much larger clone is one base away. The chain couples TRBV30 to TRBJ1-6; no clear D. Trimming removed 1 base at V and 18 bases at J, with 4 bases between. The CDR3 runs to 8 residues. The germline gives CDR1 GTSNPN, CDR2 SVGIG (reference sequence). CDR3 sequence reads: CAWSAAHF. The CDR3 bases are TGTGCCTGGAGTGCCGCCCACTTT.

This clonotype was seen a handful of times. A read error is possible here, since a much larger clone lies one base away. The chain uses TRBV12-3 or TRBV12-4 and TRBJ1-1; D perhaps matches TRBD1 (5 bases). V was pared by 3 bases and J by 5 bases, with 19 bases between. This CDR3 has 16 amino acids. The CDR3 sequence is CASSFEPGAIDTEAFF. The CDR3 DNA follows: TGTGCCAGCAGTTTTGAACCCGGGGCAATCGATACTGAAGCTTTCTTT.

This chain joins TRBV15 and TRBJ2-1; possibly TRBD2 for D (6 bases). Germline CDR1 LNHNV, CDR2 YYDKDF (reference sequence). CDR3 length: 13 amino acids. Trimming removed 3 bases from V and 9 bases from J, with 12 bases in between. CDR3 nucleotides: TGTGCCACCAGCAGGACTAGTTTCGTTGAGCAGTTCTTC. Amino acids: CATSRTSFVEQFF. Full variable domain (outside the CDR3, taken from reference TRBV15 and TRBJ2-1): DAMVIQNPRYQVTQFGKPVTLSCSQTLNHNVMYWYQQKSSQAPKLLFHYYDKDFNNEADTPDNFQSRRPNTSFCFLDIRSPGLGDTAMYLCATSRTSFVEQFFGPGTRLTVL.

The rearrangement joins TRBV29-1 to TRBJ2-1; TRBD2 agrees at 8 bases. The germline gives CDR1 SQVTM, CDR2 ANQGSEA. The CDR3 has 12 amino acids. The J segment lost 9 bases and the V segment lost 3 bases, leaving 4 bases of the junction unmatched. The DNA of the CDR3 is TGCAGCGTTGATGGGACTAGAGGTGAGCAGTTCTTC. It yields the protein CSVDGTRGEQFF.